Each of the 23 T cell receptor beta chains below was sequenced from the same sample in a study of blood T cell repertoires in COVID-19. Produced via immunoSEQ multiplex PCR; TCRdb's table is partial and in-frame only. The sample lists approximately 150,000 clones; roughly nine tenths were seen once. The sample was peripheral blood. The source of these receptors is a human donor in a cohort sampled during active COVID-19.

The CDR3 DNA reads as TGTGCCAGTAGTATTGGGCCAGGGGTAACCTACGAGCAGTACTTC. It codes for CASSIGPGVTYEQYF. The chain is built from TRBV19 and TRBJ2-7; D is perhaps TRBD1 (6 bases). The V gene's germline CDR1 is LNHDA and CDR2 SQIVND (reference sequence). CDR3 length: 15 amino acids. V lost 3 bases and J lost 2, with 14 bases in between.

This clone was counted only a few times. The genes are TRBV3-1 (or the pseudogene TRBV3-2) and TRBJ2-5; no clear D. The CDR3 loop spans 13 amino acids. V was clipped by 3 bases and J by 4 bases, with 9 bases between them. Germline assignment: CDR1 LGHDT and CDR2 YNNKEL (reference sequence). The CDR3: CASSQYPRETQYF. The CDR3 coding sequence is TGTGCCAGCAGCCAGTACCCCAGAGAGACCCAGTACTTC.

CDR3 DNA sequence: TGTGGGAGGGTGATGAACACTGAAGCTTTCTTT. Amino acid sequence: CGRVMNTEAFF. The chain combines TRBV7-3 with TRBJ1-1; D gene uncertain. The CDR3 is 11 amino acids. The germline CDR1 and CDR2 sequences are SGHTA and FQGTGA.

V is TRBV19 and J is TRBJ1-2; D is undetermined. There are 13 residues in the CDR3. Germline V gene lookup returns CDR1 LNHDA and CDR2 SQIVND (reference sequence). V was trimmed by 7 bases and J by 4 bases, leaving 13 bases between them. CDR3 nucleotides: TGTGCCAGTACCCACCTCCGGGGCTATGGCTACACCTTC. It yields the protein CASTHLRGYGYTF.

This clone was counted a single time. The chain joins TRBV5-1 to TRBJ2-1; 11 bases line up with TRBD2. Germline V lookup: CDR1 SGHRS, CDR2 YFSETQ. This CDR3 is 15 amino acids long. The ends lost 0 bases at V and 7 bases at J; junction bases unmatched: 3. CDR3 in amino acids: CASSLVSGGVNEQFF. The CDR3 DNA sequence: TGCGCCAGCAGCTTGGTTAGCGGGGGGGTTAATGAGCAGTTCTTC.

This clone has a single count. This chain connects TRBV4-1 to TRBJ2-5; 12 nucleotides align to TRBD2. This CDR3 contains 17 residues. Germline CDR1 reads MGHRA; CDR2 reads YSYEKL. J gave up 1 base and V 1 base, and 4 bases lay outside the gene matches. The CDR3 bases are TGCGCCAGCAGCCAAGTCGGACTAGCGGGGACCCAAGAGACCCAGTACTTC. Translation: CASSQVGLAGTQETQYF.

In this sample, this clone turned up once. The rearrangement joins TRBV6-5 to TRBJ2-5; D is unclear. Per germline, CDR1 MNHEY and CDR2 SVGAGI. V lost 5 bases and J lost 5, with 12 bases in between. The CDR3 spans 13 residues. CDR3 bases: TGTGCCAGCAGTCTACCCCCCGGTGAGACCCAGTACTTC. Translation gives CASSLPPGETQYF.

This sequence joins TRBV19 and TRBJ1-2, with 9 nucleotides matching TRBD1. This CDR3 is built from 13 residues. Germline CDR1 is LNHDA and CDR2 is SQIVND (reference sequence). After removal of 5 bases from V and 9 bases from J, the junction contained 7 bases not matched to a gene. The CDR3 DNA reads TGTGCCAGTAGTCGACAGGGGGAACCTCGCTACACCTTC. Amino acid sequence: CASSRQGEPRYTF.

V gene TRBV6-7 combines with J gene TRBJ1-1; D may be TRBD1 (5 bases). TRBV6-7 qualifies as an ORF whose function is uncertain. The CDR3 sequence is 12 residues long. V lost 9 bases and J 4 bases, leaving 12 bases between the germline ends. This CDR3 is CARRAGITEAFF. The CDR3 DNA is TGTGCCAGAAGGGCAGGGATCACTGAAGCTTTCTTT.

The chain joins TRBV11-2 to TRBJ1-2, with a weak D call TRBD1 (6 bases). CDR3 size: 14 residues. CDR1 and CDR2 (germline): SGHAT, FQNNGV. Trimming stripped 0 bases from V and 7 bases from J, with 12 bases between. The chain's CDR3 is CASSLDTSRGGYTF. The CDR3 coding sequence is TGTGCCAGCAGCTTAGACACCTCCAGGGGTGGCTACACCTTC.

The chain has TRBV2 and TRBJ2-2; 14 positions agree with TRBD2. The CDR3 runs to 18 residues. The germline gives CDR1 SNHLY, CDR2 FYNNEI. Losses at the gene ends were 1 base for V and 5 bases for J; bases not matched to a gene: 6. The CDR3 reads CASSEEGLAGGWTGELFF. The CDR3 DNA is TGTGCCAGCAGTGAAGAAGGACTAGCGGGGGGTTGGACCGGGGAGCTGTTTTTT.

This rearrangement joins TRBV30 to TRBJ1-4; D is ambiguous. The V and J ends lost 0 bases and 4 bases respectively, with 15 bases between them. CDR1 is GTSNPN, CDR2 SVGIG, per germline (reference sequence). CDR3 length: 16 residues. The CDR3 sequence is CAWSVGWTEGNEKLFF. The CDR3 DNA is TGTGCCTGGAGTGTAGGGTGGACCGAGGGTAATGAAAAACTGTTTTTT.

The CDR3 DNA reads TGCGCCAGCGGACAGGAGATTTACAATGAGCAGTTCTTC. Translating it yields CASGQEIYNEQFF. The genes are TRBV5-1 and TRBJ2-1; 7 bases are a match to TRBD1. Per the germline V gene, CDR1 is SGHRS and CDR2 is YFSETQ. Trimming at V came to 7 bases and at J to 4 bases, leaving 5 bases not matched to a gene. This CDR3 comprises 13 residues.

The table lists this clone with a count of one. This chain joins TRBV29-1 and TRBJ2-7; D gene unclear. The length of the CDR3 is 12 residues. The V gene lost 4 bases and the J gene lost 3 bases, with 10 bases spanning the gap. Germline CDR1 and CDR2: SQVTM and ANQGSEA. As DNA, the CDR3 is TGCAGCGTTGTGGTCAGAAGCTACGAGCAGTACTTC. Translation gives CSVVVRSYEQYF.

This CDR3 reads CASSEGSGTHTDTQYF. CDR3 DNA: TGTGCCAGCAGTGAAGGGTCGGGGACTCACACAGATACGCAGTATTTT. This chain links TRBV6-1 with TRBJ2-3, with a tentative D call TRBD2 (6 bases). The V gene's germline CDR1 is MNHNS and CDR2 SASEGT. With 1 base removed from V and 2 bases from J, the gap between germline ends came to 13 bases. The CDR3 loop spans 16 amino acids.

This clone is deemed medium-sized (0.01 to 0.1%). This chain links TRBV5-1 with TRBJ2-2; 7 bases match TRBD2. Germline-derived CDR1 and CDR2 are SGHRS and YFSETQ. The ends lost 4 bases at V and 4 bases at J; junction bases unmatched: 10. The CDR3 runs 16 residues. This CDR3 is CASSPPRGGGTGELFF. CDR3 DNA sequence: TGCGCCAGCAGCCCACCTCGTGGGGGGGGCACCGGGGAGCTGTTTTTT. The full variable domain, with the rest looked up from reference TRBV5-1 and TRBJ2-2, is KAGVTQTPRYLIKTRGQQVTLSCSPISGHRSVSWYQQTPGQGLQFLFEYFSETQRNKGNFPGRFSGRQFSNSRSEMNVSTLELGDSALYLCASSPPRGGGTGELFFGEGSRLTVL.

This chain uses TRBV19 with TRBJ2-6; 8 nucleotides line up with TRBD1. Per germline, CDR1 LNHDA and CDR2 SQIVND (reference sequence). Trimming cost V 5 bases and J 2 bases; bases outside gene matches: 8. The CDR3 is 17 amino acids. The DNA for the CDR3 is TGTGCCAGTAGTCGCCCTCAGGGGGCAACTGGGGCCAACGTCCTGACTTTC. It yields the protein CASSRPQGATGANVLTF.

The rearrangement joins TRBV19 to TRBJ1-1; 7 positions match TRBD1. Germline CDR1 is LNHDA and CDR2 is SQIVND (reference sequence). This CDR3 comprises 13 residues. The V and J ends lost 5 bases and 3 bases, in that order; junction bases with no gene match: 3. Here the CDR3 DNA reads TGTGCCAGTAGTGAAACAGGGGACACTGAAGCTTTCTTT. This sequence encodes CASSETGDTEAFF.

V gene TRBV7-6 combines with J gene TRBJ1-1; 7 nucleotides agree with TRBD1. The CDR3 is 14 amino acids. V shed 4 bases and J 3 bases; nucleotides not matched to a gene: 5. Germline-derived CDR1 and CDR2 are SGHVS and FNYEAQ. CDR3 sequence: CASSSDRAHTEAFF. In nucleotides, the CDR3 is TGTGCCAGCAGCTCCGACAGGGCCCACACTGAAGCTTTCTTT.

The chain carries TRBV7-9 and TRBJ2-5; TRBD1 matches 10 bases. This CDR3 has 16 amino acids. The ends lost 3 bases at V and 5 bases at J; junction bases unmatched: 9. From germline, CDR1 is SEHNR and CDR2 FQNEAQ (reference sequence). The CDR3, as DNA: TGTGCCAGCAGCTTTAGAGGGGACAGGGGTTACGAGACCCAGTACTTC. This encodes CASSFRGDRGYETQYF.

This chain connects TRBV5-6 to TRBJ2-1; D not resolved. V was clipped by 2 bases and J by 4 bases, with 7 bases between them. The CDR3 is 13 residues long. Germline-derived CDR1 and CDR2 are SGHDT and YYEEEE. DNA for the CDR3: TGTGCCAGCAGCTTCGGTAGATACAATGAGCAGTTCTTC. Translation gives CASSFGRYNEQFF.

This clone came up a few times. This rearrangement joins TRBV28 to TRBJ1-5, with TRBD1 identical over 11 bases. Germline CDR1 and CDR2: MDHEN and SYDVKM. J gave up 7 bases and V 6 bases, and 2 bases lay outside the gene matches. The CDR3 consists of 13 residues. CDR3 in DNA: TGTGCCAGCAGGGGACAGGGGGGCCAGCCCCAGCATTTT. The encoded protein is CASRGQGGQPQHF.

The CDR3 region is CASNPTGRSTDTQYF. CDR3 sequence (DNA): TGTGCCAGCAATCCCACCGGGAGAAGCACAGATACGCAGTATTTT. V is TRBV10-3 and J is TRBJ2-3; D perhaps matches TRBD2 (6 bases). V lost 10 bases and J lost 0, with 17 bases in between. Germline V gives CDR1 ENHRY, CDR2 SYGVKD. This CDR3 spans 15 amino acids.